The 24 T cell receptor beta chains below were found in one sample sequenced in a study of T-cell memory formation after mild COVID-19. Each CDR3 protein is one row after TCRdb ran MiXCR on the 5' RACE reads. The table records 540,000 or so distinct CDR3 sequences, around 20% of them present only once. The sequencing sample was made of PBMCs or a T cell subset sorted from them (not recorded which). These receptors all come from an adult woman who had mild COVID-19 (a few samples of this study predate the infection). Cell type and time point are not known.

In its sample, this clonotype was seen a few times. The rearrangement links TRBV24-1 to TRBJ2-2, with 9 bases matching TRBD1. The CDR3 has 13 residues. V shed 9 bases and J 6 bases; nucleotides not matched to a gene: 4. CDR1 KGHDR and CDR2 SFDVKD come from the germline V gene. CDR3 sequence (DNA): TGTGCCACCGTGGGGACAGGGCCCGGGGAGCTGTTTTTT. It is translated as CATVGTGPGELFF.

In this sample, this clonotype turned up a few times. The chain couples TRBV4-1 to TRBJ2-2; D gene ambiguous. The CDR3 totals 14 residues. V lost 0 bases and J 10 bases, leaving 12 bases between the germline ends. Germline assignment: CDR1 MGHRA and CDR2 YSYEKL. CDR3 sequence: CASSQDPFSAELFF. The CDR3 region has the DNA TGCGCCAGCAGCCAAGATCCCTTCTCGGCGGAGCTGTTTTTT.

This chain connects TRBV6-6 to TRBJ2-7; D not certain. The CDR3 contains 12 residues. CDR1 is MNHNY, CDR2 SVGAGI, per germline (reference sequence). Trimming removed 6 bases from V and 2 bases from J, with 8 bases in between. CDR3 loop: CASSPNTYEQYF. The CDR3 bases are TGTGCCAGCAGCCCCAATACCTACGAGCAGTACTTC.

This sequence joins TRBV4-2 and TRBJ2-1; 10 nucleotides line up with TRBD2. The CDR3 covers 15 residues. Per the germline V gene, CDR1 is LGHNA and CDR2 is YNFKEQ. Trimming cost V 8 bases and J 1 base; bases outside gene matches: 5. The CDR3 region has the DNA TGTGCCAGCTTGAGCGGGGGGGCGTCCTACAATGAGCAGTTCTTC. Residues: CASLSGGASYNEQFF.

This clonotype was observed a few times. The chain employs TRBV10-3 and TRBJ2-1; D is undetermined. This CDR3 contains 15 residues. Germline V gene lookup returns CDR1 ENHRY and CDR2 SYGVKD. V was cut by 4 bases and J by 0 bases, with 10 bases left in between. CDR3 residues: CAISGAGLSYNEQFF. As DNA, the CDR3 is TGTGCCATCAGTGGGGCCGGCCTCTCCTACAATGAGCAGTTCTTC.

The chain joins TRBV5-5 to TRBJ1-1; tentatively, D is TRBD1 (5 bases). The CDR3 covers 17 residues. Germline values: CDR1 SGHKS, CDR2 YYEKEE (reference sequence). The ends were cut back, 4 bases at V and 0 bases at J, with 19 bases in the middle. The CDR3 sequence is CASSGKKTDSVNTEAFF. The CDR3, as DNA: TGTGCCAGCAGCGGAAAAAAGACAGATAGCGTGAACACTGAAGCTTTCTTT.

The chain carries TRBV10-2 and TRBJ2-3; tentatively, D is TRBD2 (7 bases). Trimming removed 8 bases from V and 1 base from J, with 19 bases in between. Germline V lookup: CDR1 WSHSY, CDR2 SAAADI. CDR3 size: 16 residues. The CDR3 loop reads CASRPSAGAGTDTQYF. The CDR3 nucleotides read TGCGCCAGCCGTCCGTCGGCGGGGGCCGGCACAGATACGCAGTATTTT.

V and J are TRBV3-1 and TRBJ2-2, with 7 bases that match TRBD2. Germline V lookup: CDR1 LGHDT, CDR2 YNNKEL (reference sequence). The CDR3 spans 12 residues. V lost 6 bases and J lost 7; bases outside the gene matches: 2. CDR3 DNA sequence: TGTGCCAGCAGGCCTAGCGGCGGGGAGCTGTTTTTT. Its protein is CASRPSGGELFF.

The V call is TRBV29-1, the J call TRBJ1-1; no firm D call. Trimming removed 6 bases at V and 7 bases at J, with 9 bases between. The CDR3 consists of 10 residues. Germline CDR1 reads SQVTM; CDR2 reads ANQGSEA. CDR3 DNA sequence: TGCAGCGTCATGACACTTGAAGCTTTCTTT. Encoded protein: CSVMTLEAFF.

This clonotype was counted a few times. V is TRBV7-9 and J is TRBJ1-1, with D possibly being TRBD1 (5 bases). Germline CDR1 SEHNR, CDR2 FQNEAQ (reference sequence). Trimming took off 3 bases at V and 2 bases at J, with 10 bases between the two ends. This CDR3 region has 14 residues. CDR3 sequence: CASSLIQGNTEAFF. The CDR3 bases are TGTGCCAGCAGCTTGATCCAGGGTAACACTGAAGCTTTCTTT.

The chain couples TRBV6-1 to TRBJ1-2; D perhaps matches TRBD1 (6 bases). This CDR3 has 12 amino acids. V gave up 1 base and J gave up 6 bases, with 6 bases separating them. In germline, CDR1 is MNHNS, CDR2 SASEGT. CDR3 residues: CASSEGGHGYTF. The CDR3 DNA is TGTGCCAGCAGTGAAGGGGGGCATGGCTACACCTTC.

Only a few counts were recorded for this clonotype. The rearrangement uses TRBV29-1 and TRBJ1-1; D remains unclear. V was clipped by 6 bases and J by 3 bases, with 5 bases between them. The germline V gene has CDR1 SQVTM and CDR2 ANQGSEA. CDR3 length equals 10 residues. This CDR3 is CSVRHTEAFF. CDR3 bases: TGCAGCGTACGTCACACTGAAGCTTTCTTT.

This clonotype was seen more than once but under ten times. The rearrangement links TRBV6-4 to TRBJ2-1; TRBD2 might be the D (6 bases). V was trimmed by 5 bases and J by 1 base, leaving 9 bases between them. Germline V gene data show CDR1 as MRHNA and CDR2 as SNTAGT. This CDR3 is built from 14 residues. The CDR3 is CASSREMSYNEQFF. For the CDR3, the DNA is TGTGCCAGCAGTCGGGAGATGTCCTACAATGAGCAGTTCTTC.

This CDR3 is CASSLGEVQETQYF. The CDR3 bases are TGTGCCAGCAGCTTGGGGGAGGTCCAAGAGACCCAGTACTTC. The chain is built from TRBV5-6 and TRBJ2-5; D might be TRBD2 (6 bases). The CDR3 consists of 14 residues. Germline V gene data show CDR1 as SGHDT and CDR2 as YYEEEE. Trimming removed 0 bases at V and 1 base at J, with 7 bases between.

The V call is TRBV14, the J call TRBJ2-5; D perhaps matches TRBD1 (6 bases). V shed 3 bases and J shed 5 bases, with 16 bases lying between them. Germline V gives CDR1 SGHDN, CDR2 FVKESK. The CDR3 extends over 15 amino acids. CDR3 sequence reads: CASSQTGSSAETQYF. The CDR3 DNA reads as TGTGCCAGCAGCCAGACAGGTTCGAGCGCGGAGACCCAGTACTTC. The full variable domain, completed using reference TRBV14 and TRBJ2-5, is EAGVTQFPSHSVIEKGQTVTLRCDPISGHDNLYWYRRVMGKEIKFLLHFVKESKQDESGMPNNRFLAERTGGTYSTLKVQPAELEDSGVYFCASSQTGSSAETQYFGPGTRLLVL.

V is TRBV6-6 and J is TRBJ1-1; tentative D call: TRBD1 (5 bases). The germline V gene has CDR1 MNHNY and CDR2 SVGAGI (reference sequence). The CDR3 runs to 17 residues. Between the trimmed V and J ends, which lost 6 bases and 4 bases, there was a span of 24 bases. CDR3: CASSQALDMVFSTEAFF. CDR3 bases: TGTGCCAGCAGCCAAGCTCTGGACATGGTTTTTAGCACTGAAGCTTTCTTT.

This rearrangement joins TRBV9 to TRBJ2-7; 9 bases are shared with TRBD1. The CDR3 has 16 residues. Per germline, CDR1 SGDLS and CDR2 YYNGEE. Unmatched junction bases numbered 5, after V lost 0 bases and J lost 1 base. CDR3 nucleotides: TGTGCCAGCAGCGTAGACCCGGGACAGGGTTCCTACGAGCAGTACTTC. Its protein product is CASSVDPGQGSYEQYF.

The sample holds a few counts of this clonotype. The chain recombines TRBV6-5 with TRBJ2-3, with D perhaps TRBD1 (6 bases). CDR1 and CDR2 from the germline V gene are MNHEY and SVGAGI. Trimming left V 6 bases short and J 4 bases short, with 11 bases between. This CDR3 spans 13 amino acids. In DNA form, the CDR3 reads TGTGCCAGCAGGGGGGCCGGGGCAGATACGCAGTATTTT. This encodes CASRGAGADTQYF.

As for this clonotype: Compared with germline, one end of the junction differs, possibly owing to a read error. J is TRBJ2-7 and V is TRBV7-9; 8 bases align to TRBD1. This CDR3 is built from 13 residues. Germline loops: CDR1 SEHNR, CDR2 FQNEAQ (reference sequence). CDR3 loop: CASSEGQALRLLF. The DNA for the CDR3 is TGTGCCAGCAGCGAGGGACAGGCCCTCCGCTTGCTCTTC.

This clonotype was recorded a few times. The rearrangement joins TRBV20-1 to TRBJ2-2, with 8 bases fitting TRBD2. After removal of 1 base from V and 1 base from J, the junction contained 2 bases not matched to a gene. Germline CDR1 DFQATT, CDR2 SNEGSKA (reference sequence). The CDR3 runs 15 residues. CDR3 region: CSARVAGGNTGELFF. As DNA, the CDR3 is TGCAGTGCTAGAGTTGCGGGAGGGAACACCGGGGAGCTGTTTTTT.

The chain is built from TRBV29-1 and TRBJ2-3, with 12 bases fitting TRBD1. J gave up 6 bases and V 4 bases, and 8 bases lay outside the gene matches. The germline V gene has CDR1 SQVTM and CDR2 ANQGSEA. This CDR3 is 15 amino acids long. CDR3 in DNA: TGCAGCGTTGGAGTGGGACAGGGGGCGGGGGATACGCAGTATTTT. Protein product: CSVGVGQGAGDTQYF.

This clonotype was counted a few times. The chain joins TRBV10-3 to TRBJ2-1; the match to TRBD2 covers 8 bases. CDR3 size: 18 residues. CDR1 and CDR2 from the germline V gene are ENHRY and SYGVKD. The ends lost 2 bases at V and 7 bases at J; junction bases unmatched: 16. The CDR3 loop is CAISEVGGGGLGRNEQFF. CDR3 DNA sequence: TGTGCCATCAGTGAGGTTGGAGGAGGGGGACTAGGGAGGAATGAGCAGTTCTTC.

In this sample, this clonotype turned up a few times. V usage is TRBV4-3 and J usage is TRBJ2-3, with 9 bases matching TRBD2. The CDR3 has 15 residues. Looked up from germline, CDR1 is LGHNA and CDR2 is YSLEER. With 1 base clipped from V and 6 bases from J, the junction kept 5 bases outside the gene matches. This CDR3 is CASSQGVAGVDTQYF. The CDR3 nucleotides read TGCGCCAGCAGCCAAGGCGTAGCGGGGGTGGATACGCAGTATTTT.

The sample holds a few counts of this clonotype. The chain carries TRBV2 and TRBJ1-1; D not resolved. Trimming removed 5 bases at V and 11 bases at J, with 18 bases between. From germline, CDR1 is SNHLY and CDR2 FYNNEI. The CDR3 is 13 residues long. CDR3 nucleotides: TGTGCCAGCAGTTTGACGACCACGGAGGGTGCTTTCTTT. Protein sequence: CASSLTTTEGAFF.